The rows below give T cell receptor beta chains drawn from one sample of a study of shared clonotypes between healthy human individuals. The repertoire was sequenced with immunoSEQ multiplex PCR; TCRdb's copy has only in-frame clones and lacks some. Of about a million clones listed, approximately 80% were seen once; the top ten hold around 1.5%. Sequencing was done on a sample of memory CD4+ T cells sorted from blood. The source of these receptors is a man between 18 and 29 years old in good health. Both conserved end residues are part of each CDR3. Fields, in order: V gene, J gene, D gene, CDR3 length, clone size, CDR3 DNA, CDR3 protein. D genes are given only for firm matches. Clone size appears in some rows only: once, few, many, or a class for an expanded clone.

V gene: TRBV5-1; J gene: TRBJ1-5; D gene: TRBD1; CDR3 length: 15; clone size: few; CDR3 DNA: TGCGCCAGCAGCCTGACAGGGGGCTTGGGTCAGCCCCAGCATTTT; CDR3 protein: CASSLTGGLGQPQHF
V gene: TRBV5-6; J gene: TRBJ1-2; D gene: NA; CDR3 length: 16; clone size: NA; CDR3 DNA: TGTGCCAGCAGCTTTTTGAACAGGGAAGCTAACTATGGCTACACCTTC; CDR3 protein: CASSFLNREANYGYTF
V gene: TRBV6-6; J gene: TRBJ1-4; D gene: TRBD1; CDR3 length: 13; clone size: NA; CDR3 DNA: TGTGCCAGCGGTGACAGGGGTGGCGAAAAACTGTTTTTT; CDR3 protein: CASGDRGGEKLFF
V gene: TRBV2; J gene: TRBJ2-7; D gene: NA; CDR3 length: 13; clone size: NA; CDR3 DNA: TGTGCCAGCAGTGTGGAGAAGGCCTACGAGCAGTACTTC; CDR3 protein: CASSVEKAYEQYF
V gene: TRBV7-2; J gene: TRBJ2-7; D gene: TRBD1; CDR3 length: 15; clone size: NA; CDR3 DNA: TGTGCCAGCAGCTCGTCCGGGACAGTCTCCTACGAGCAGTACTTC; CDR3 protein: CASSSSGTVSYEQYF
V gene: TRBV7-9; J gene: TRBJ1-4; D gene: TRBD1; CDR3 length: 16; clone size: NA; CDR3 DNA: TGTGCCAGCAGCTCCAATCAGAGGACAGGGAGAGAAAAACTGTTTTTT; CDR3 protein: CASSSNQRTGREKLFF
V gene: TRBV2; J gene: TRBJ2-1; D gene: NA; CDR3 length: 15; clone size: few; CDR3 DNA: TGTGCCAGCAGGTCGGGACTTCCCGGGAACAATGAGCAGTTCTTC; CDR3 protein: CASRSGLPGNNEQFF
V gene: TRBV2; J gene: TRBJ1-5; D gene: NA; CDR3 length: 13; clone size: few; CDR3 DNA: TGTGCCAGCACGCGGGAGAGCAATCAGCCCCAGCATTTT; CDR3 protein: CASTRESNQPQHF
V gene: TRBV2; J gene: TRBJ2-1; D gene: TRBD2; CDR3 length: 13; clone size: NA; CDR3 DNA: TGTGCCAGCAGTGGACTAGCGGGAGATGAGCAGTTCTTC; CDR3 protein: CASSGLAGDEQFF
V gene: TRBV5-6; J gene: TRBJ1-1; D gene: NA; CDR3 length: 14; clone size: few; CDR3 DNA: TGTGCCAGCAGCTCGCTGTCCTTCGGCACTGAAGCTTTCTTT; CDR3 protein: CASSSLSFGTEAFF
V gene: TRBV9; J gene: TRBJ1-1; D gene: TRBD1; CDR3 length: 17; clone size: few; CDR3 DNA: TGTGCCAGCAGCGGACAGGGCGGGGGTTTACCGAACACTGAAGCTTTCTTT; CDR3 protein: CASSGQGGGLPNTEAFF
V gene: TRBV7-8; J gene: TRBJ1-1; D gene: NA; CDR3 length: 16; clone size: NA; CDR3 DNA: TGTGCCAGCAGCTTCCCCGCTGACGGGACGAACACTGAAGCTTTCTTT; CDR3 protein: CASSFPADGTNTEAFF
V gene: TRBV6-5; J gene: TRBJ2-3; D gene: NA; CDR3 length: 15; clone size: NA; CDR3 DNA: TGTGCCAGCAGTTACTCGACCCTTAACACAGATACGCAGTATTTT; CDR3 protein: CASSYSTLNTDTQYF
V gene: TRBV10-1; J gene: TRBJ2-3; D gene: NA; CDR3 length: 13; clone size: NA; CDR3 DNA: TGCGCCAGCAGTAATCAGGGTCCAGATACGCAGTATTTT; CDR3 protein: CASSNQGPDTQYF
V gene: TRBV2; J gene: TRBJ1-4; D gene: TRBD1; CDR3 length: 15; clone size: NA; CDR3 DNA: TGTGCCAGCAGTTGGGGCCGGACAGGGGAGGAAAAACTGTTTTTT; CDR3 protein: CASSWGRTGEEKLFF
V gene: TRBV5-1; J gene: TRBJ2-2; D gene: NA; CDR3 length: 14; clone size: NA; CDR3 DNA: TGCGCCAGCAGCTGGCCGTCGAACACCGGGGAGCTGTTTTTT; CDR3 protein: CASSWPSNTGELFF
V gene: TRBV6-5; J gene: TRBJ1-5; D gene: TRBD1; CDR3 length: 14; clone size: NA; CDR3 DNA: TGTGCCAGCAGTTACGCAGGGGGAGGTCAGCCCCAGCATTTT; CDR3 protein: CASSYAGGGQPQHF
V gene: TRBV10-1; J gene: TRBJ2-2; D gene: NA; CDR3 length: 15; clone size: once; CDR3 DNA: TGCGCCAGCAGTGAGGGGCGAGGGGGGACCGGGGAGCTGTTTTTT; CDR3 protein: CASSEGRGGTGELFF
V gene: TRBV6-6; J gene: TRBJ1-6; D gene: NA; CDR3 length: 14; clone size: once; CDR3 DNA: TGTGCCGTCCGCACACAGGGCACAAATTCACCCCTCCACTTT; CDR3 protein: CAVRTQGTNSPLHF
V gene: TRBV5-4; J gene: TRBJ2-7; D gene: TRBD1; CDR3 length: 13; clone size: NA; CDR3 DNA: TGTGCCAGCAGCCGGGACAGGTTTTACGAGCAGTACTTC; CDR3 protein: CASSRDRFYEQYF
V gene: TRBV7-8; J gene: TRBJ2-2; D gene: NA; CDR3 length: 15; clone size: NA; CDR3 DNA: TGTGCCAGCAGCTCTTATTGGGGGAACACCGGGGAGCTGTTTTTT; CDR3 protein: CASSSYWGNTGELFF
V gene: TRBV5-6; J gene: TRBJ2-2; D gene: TRBD1; CDR3 length: 16; clone size: NA; CDR3 DNA: TGTGCCAGCAGCCCCCTAAGGACAGGGGACACCGGGGAGCTGTTTTTT; CDR3 protein: CASSPLRTGDTGELFF
V gene: TRBV6-6; J gene: TRBJ1-2; D gene: NA; CDR3 length: 13; clone size: few; CDR3 DNA: TGTGCCAGCATTCTAGACGGGGACTATGGCTACACCTTC; CDR3 protein: CASILDGDYGYTF
V gene: TRBV5-1; J gene: TRBJ2-5; D gene: TRBD2; CDR3 length: 16; clone size: NA; CDR3 DNA: TGCGCCAGCAGGGGCCCGGGGACTAGCGAACAAGAGACCCAGTACTTC; CDR3 protein: CASRGPGTSEQETQYF
V gene: TRBV28; J gene: TRBJ1-6; D gene: TRBD1; CDR3 length: 15; clone size: NA; CDR3 DNA: TGTGCCAGCAGTTCTCCAGGGGGCCTAGTTTCACCCCTCCACTTT; CDR3 protein: CASSSPGGLVSPLHF
V gene: TRBV4-1; J gene: TRBJ2-1; D gene: TRBD1; CDR3 length: 15; clone size: NA; CDR3 DNA: TGCGCCAGCAGCCTTGCGGGACAGGTTTACAATGAGCAGTTCTTC; CDR3 protein: CASSLAGQVYNEQFF
V gene: TRBV2; J gene: TRBJ2-1; D gene: NA; CDR3 length: 15; clone size: NA; CDR3 DNA: TGTGCCAGCAGTGAAGGGCTAGCGCTTTACAATGAGCAGTTCTTC; CDR3 protein: CASSEGLALYNEQFF
V gene: TRBV14; J gene: TRBJ2-7; D gene: NA; CDR3 length: 12; clone size: few; CDR3 DNA: TGTGCCAGCAGCCAAGGGGTAGGTCGGGAGTACTTC; CDR3 protein: CASSQGVGREYF
V gene: TRBV5-1; J gene: TRBJ2-2; D gene: TRBD2; CDR3 length: 14; clone size: once; CDR3 DNA: TGCGCCAGCATACGGACTAGCGGGGAGCGGGAGCTGTTTTTT; CDR3 protein: CASIRTSGERELFF
V gene: TRBV7-2; J gene: TRBJ1-6; D gene: NA; CDR3 length: 16; clone size: NA; CDR3 DNA: TGTGCCAGCAGCTTAGAATTAGGGGGGGCTAATTCACCCCTCCACTTT; CDR3 protein: CASSLELGGANSPLHF
V gene: TRBV2; J gene: TRBJ1-6; D gene: NA; CDR3 length: 15; clone size: once; CDR3 DNA: TGTGCCAGCAGTGGAGCGGGTTTCTATAATTCACCCCTCCACTTT; CDR3 protein: CASSGAGFYNSPLHF
V gene: TRBV5-1; J gene: TRBJ1-2; D gene: TRBD1; CDR3 length: 16; clone size: NA; CDR3 DNA: TGCGCCAGCAGCCCCGCCCTACAGGGGAGCGGTCCTGGCTACACCTTC; CDR3 protein: CASSPALQGSGPGYTF
V gene: TRBV7-7; J gene: TRBJ2-7; D gene: TRBD1; CDR3 length: 16; clone size: NA; CDR3 DNA: TGTGCTAGCAGGTTAACCCCGGGACAGGGAGCCTACGAGCAGTACTTC; CDR3 protein: CASRLTPGQGAYEQYF
V gene: TRBV10-3; J gene: TRBJ1-1; D gene: NA; CDR3 length: 14; clone size: NA; CDR3 DNA: TGTGCCATCAGAGATGGGCAGGGGATGACTGAAGCTTTCTTT; CDR3 protein: CAIRDGQGMTEAFF
V gene: TRBV30; J gene: TRBJ1-6; D gene: NA; CDR3 length: 12; clone size: NA; CDR3 DNA: TGTGCCTGGAGCTCCCCCGTTTCACCCCTCCACTTT; CDR3 protein: CAWSSPVSPLHF
V gene: TRBV6-1; J gene: TRBJ2-3; D gene: NA; CDR3 length: 15; clone size: NA; CDR3 DNA: TGTGCCAGCAGTGAATTAGTTTCTAGCACAGATACGCAGTATTTT; CDR3 protein: CASSELVSSTDTQYF
V gene: TRBV18; J gene: TRBJ1-2; D gene: NA; CDR3 length: 14; clone size: once; CDR3 DNA: TGTGCCAGCTCATCAGTACAGGGAAAGGAGGGCTACACCTTC; CDR3 protein: CASSSVQGKEGYTF
V gene: TRBV7-9; J gene: TRBJ1-4; D gene: NA; CDR3 length: 15; clone size: NA; CDR3 DNA: TGTGCCAGCAGCAGAAATGCGGGGGGGAATGAAAAACTGTTTTTT; CDR3 protein: CASSRNAGGNEKLFF
V gene: TRBV7-2; J gene: TRBJ1-2; D gene: TRBD1; CDR3 length: 14; clone size: NA; CDR3 DNA: TGTGCCAGCAGCTTAGGAGGACAGGGCTATGGCTACACCTTC; CDR3 protein: CASSLGGQGYGYTF
V gene: TRBV7-9; J gene: TRBJ1-2; D gene: NA; CDR3 length: 13; clone size: many; CDR3 DNA: TGTGCCAGCAGCGCAACAGGAAACTATGGCTACACCTTC; CDR3 protein: CASSATGNYGYTF
V gene: TRBV18; J gene: TRBJ2-7; D gene: TRBD2; CDR3 length: 15; clone size: NA; CDR3 DNA: TGTGCCAGCTCACCACCTAGCGGGGGTGGCTACGAGCAGTACTTC; CDR3 protein: CASSPPSGGGYEQYF